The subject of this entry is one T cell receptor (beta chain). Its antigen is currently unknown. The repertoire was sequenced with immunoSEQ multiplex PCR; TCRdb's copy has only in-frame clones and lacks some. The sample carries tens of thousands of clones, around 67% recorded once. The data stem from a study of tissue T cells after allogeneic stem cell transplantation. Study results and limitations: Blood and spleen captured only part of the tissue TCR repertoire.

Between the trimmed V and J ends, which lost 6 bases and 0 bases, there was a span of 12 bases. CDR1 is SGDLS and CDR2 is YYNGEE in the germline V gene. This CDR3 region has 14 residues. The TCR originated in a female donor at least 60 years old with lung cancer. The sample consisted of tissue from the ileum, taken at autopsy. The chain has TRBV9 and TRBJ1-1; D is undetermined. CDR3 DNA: TGTGCCAGCACGGCCGGGCAGGTGAACACTGAAGCTTTCTTT. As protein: CASTAGQVNTEAFF.